This TCR beta chain was documented in a study of blood T cell repertoires in COVID-19. This clone appeared a few times. From germline, CDR1 is SGHNT and CDR2 YENEEA. V was pared by 3 bases and J by 10 bases, with 6 bases of the junction left unmatched. CDR3 length: 15 residues. Sequenced by immunoSEQ multiplex PCR; TCRdb stores in-frame clones only, minus some. The sample comprises 48,000 or so clones, more than 75% of which are singletons, and less than 6.5% rests with the top ten. The specimen was peripheral blood. The chain recombines TRBV11-3 with TRBJ2-1, with 13 bases fitting TRBD2. The receptor comes from a woman aged 55-70 years with acute or convalescent COVID-19. This CDR3 reads CASSFGLAGEEEQFF. CDR3 DNA sequence: TGTGCCAGCAGCTTCGGACTAGCGGGAGAAGAAGAGCAGTTCTTC.